One sample yielded the 17 T cell receptor beta chains listed below, sequenced in a study of blood T cells in healthy people across ages (dated by TCRdb to 2013 to 2016). Libraries were built with 5' RACE. The run used an Illumina HiSeq 2500. A second PCR of roughly 7 to 11 cycles was run with a J-beta primer mix and a sample-barcoded 5' primer. The raw public reads went through TCRdb reprocessing: fastp at Q25, MiXCR clone calling, in-frame beta chains kept. CDR3 protein sequences are deduplicated, and each keeps its most common genes and DNA. This sample is represented by 550,000 to 800,000 distinct CDR3 sequences; about 30% of them were singletons. The top ten clonotypes cover approximately 15% of the sample. Sequenced input: blood. The origin of the receptors is a woman of 80 years or more in good health. Donor details come from another sample of the same person, matched by shared clones.

This clonotype was observed a handful of times. A much more abundant neighbour one base away suggests this may be a read error. V is TRBV7-3 and J is TRBJ2-7; D possibly corresponds to TRBD1 (6 bases). There are 15 residues in the CDR3. V gave up 6 bases and J gave up 7 bases, with 22 bases separating them. Germline loops: CDR1 SGHTA, CDR2 FQGTGA. CDR3 sequence: CASSPSRGVYNEQYF. DNA of the CDR3: TGTGCCAGCAGTCCCAGCAGGGGAGTTTACAATGAGCAGTACTTC.

The genes are TRBV7-2 and TRBJ2-7; TRBD2 matches 9 bases. CDR1 SGHTA and CDR2 FQGNSA come from the germline V gene. The CDR3 has 15 amino acids. Unmatched junction bases numbered 9, after V lost 6 bases and J lost 3 bases. The CDR3 coding sequence is TGTGCCAGCAGTCGCCCGACTAGCGGAGTCTACGAGCAGTACTTC. It specifies CASSRPTSGVYEQYF.

Only a few counts were recorded for this clonotype. This clone may be a read error of a much larger clone one base away. The chain combines TRBV12-3 or TRBV12-4 with TRBJ2-3, with 8 bases that match TRBD1. There are 14 residues in the CDR3. The CDR3 sequence is CASSQGASTDAQYF. CDR3 sequence (DNA): TGTGCCAGCAGCCAGGGGGCTAGCACAGATGCGCAGTATTTT.

This clonotype was detected many times. The chain combines TRBV24-1 with TRBJ2-3, with D maybe TRBD1 (6 bases). The V end was cut by 6 bases, the J end by 4 bases, with 19 bases between. The germline V gene encodes CDR1 KGHDR and CDR2 SFDVKD. The length of the CDR3 is 16 residues. This CDR3 is CATSSQGWVESDTQYF. DNA for the CDR3: TGTGCCACCAGTTCCCAGGGGTGGGTCGAGTCAGATACGCAGTATTTT.

In regard to this clonotype: Since a much larger clone is just one base distant, this may be a read error. This chain connects TRBV27 to TRBJ1-6, with TRBD1 as a possible D gene (5 bases). Trimming removed 7 bases at V and 1 base at J, with 20 bases between. The CDR3 has 18 amino acids. Per germline, CDR1 MNHEY and CDR2 SMNVEV (reference sequence). CDR3 sequence: CASTLLALRDSYNSPLHF. The DNA of the CDR3 is TGTGCCAGCACCTTACTCGCTCTCAGGGATTCCTATAATTCACCCCTCCACTTT.

This chain connects TRBV30 to TRBJ1-1; D unresolved. Looked up from germline, CDR1 is GTSNPN and CDR2 is SVGIG (reference sequence). CDR3 size: 13 residues. V was pared by 4 bases and J by 5 bases, with 14 bases between. The CDR3 DNA follows: TGTGCCTGGAACCGACAAATTGAAACTGAAGCTTTCTTT. Its translation: CAWNRQIETEAFF.

This clonotype was seen many times. This chain's CDR3 is CAWTQGPDTQYF. CDR3 in DNA: TGTGCCTGGACGCAGGGCCCAGATACGCAGTATTTT. V and J are TRBV30 and TRBJ2-3; D may be TRBD1 (5 bases). V was shortened by 4 bases and J by 4 bases, with 9 bases between the two germline ends. There are 12 residues in the CDR3. Germline V lookup: CDR1 GTSNPN, CDR2 SVGIG (reference sequence).

This clonotype was observed many times. The chain links TRBV6-5 to TRBJ1-5, with TRBD1 matching 9 bases. CDR1 is MNHEY, CDR2 SVGAGI, per germline. This CDR3 has 15 residues. The junction had 8 bases not matched to a gene; V was cut back by 6 bases and J by 5 bases. This CDR3 is CASSQGGQGHQPQHF. CDR3 DNA sequence: TGTGCCAGCAGCCAAGGGGGACAGGGACATCAGCCCCAGCATTTT.

As concerns this clonotype: This may be a read error: a much more frequent sequence differs by one nucleotide. The chain has TRBV2 and TRBJ2-7; D may be TRBD1 or TRBD2 (6 bases each). Germline CDR1 is SNHLY and CDR2 is FYNNEI. The CDR3 totals 15 residues. CDR3 DNA: TGTGCCAGCACCGTTAGCGTGGGGGGCTCCTACGAGCAGTGCTTC. Translating gives CASTVSVGGSYEQCF. Full variable domain (rest looked up from reference TRBV2 and TRBJ2-7): EPEVTQTPSHQVTQMGQEVILRCVPISNHLYFYWYRQILGQKVEFLVSFYNNEISEKSEIFDDQFSVERPDGSNFTLKIRSTKLEDSAMYFCASTVSVGGSYEQCFGPGTRLTVT.

This clonotype was found many times. The chain carries TRBV6-2 or TRBV6-3 and TRBJ2-7, with 7 positions matching TRBD1. Trimming at V came to 4 bases and at J to 2 bases, leaving 5 bases not matched to a gene. Germline CDR1 reads MNHEY; CDR2 reads SVGEGT. There are 14 residues in the CDR3. This chain's CDR3 is CASSFSGTAYEQYF. DNA of the CDR3: TGTGCCAGCAGTTTCTCCGGGACAGCCTACGAGCAGTACTTC.

This clonotype came up once. This may stem from a read error, because a much larger clone lies one nucleotide away. The chain has TRBV28 and TRBJ2-6; 7 nucleotides match TRBD1. Germline V CDR1 and CDR2: MDHEN, SYDVKM. V trimming: 5 bases; J trimming: 2 bases; junction bases outside the gene matches: 6. CDR3 length: 16 residues. The CDR3 protein is CASSPLTGAGANVLTF. The CDR3 DNA reads TGTGCCAGCAGTCCATTAACAGGGGCTGGGGCCAACGTCCTGACTTTC.

This chain connects TRBV29-1 to TRBJ2-7, with TRBD1 matching 7 bases. Looked up from germline, CDR1 is SQVTM and CDR2 is ANQGSEA. This CDR3 has 12 amino acids. V trimming: 3 bases; J trimming: 5 bases; junction bases outside the gene matches: 4. The CDR3 DNA sequence: TGCAGCGTTGAGGAGACAGGGCACGAGCAGTACTTC. The encoded protein is CSVEETGHEQYF.

The chain is built from TRBV7-2 and TRBJ2-5; D gene uncertain. CDR1 and CDR2 (germline): SGHTA, FQGNSA. The V gene lost 5 bases and the J gene lost 8 bases, with 12 bases spanning the gap. The CDR3 runs 12 residues. The CDR3 DNA sequence: TGTGCCAGCAGCACTTCGAGACAAACCCAGTACTTC. Its translation: CASSTSRQTQYF.

On this clonotype: A single base separates this from a much larger clone, so it may be a read error. The rearrangement joins TRBV6-6 to TRBJ2-7; D is ambiguous. The CDR3 extends over 12 amino acids. Looked up from germline, CDR1 is MNHNY and CDR2 is SVGAGI (reference sequence). The CDR3 loop reads CVSSYSAVEQYF. The CDR3 region has the DNA TGTGTCAGCAGTTACTCGGCAGTCGAGCAGTACTTC.

This clonotype has just a few counts. V and J are TRBV5-6 and TRBJ2-1; D is possibly TRBD1 or TRBD2 (5 bases each). The CDR3 totals 16 residues. Germline V gene data show CDR1 as SGHDT and CDR2 as YYEEEE. V lost 6 bases, J lost 0 bases, and 16 bases lay in between. The CDR3 reads CASTPGPTSSYNEQFF. CDR3 DNA sequence: TGTGCCAGCACCCCGGGACCTACGAGCTCCTACAATGAGCAGTTCTTC.

Only a few counts were recorded for this clonotype. Being one base from a much bigger clone, this may be a read error. V usage is TRBV5-4 and J usage is TRBJ2-3; D gene ambiguous. V lost 0 bases and J lost 0, with 8 bases in between. CDR3 length: 15 amino acids. The V gene's germline CDR1 is SGHNT and CDR2 YYREEE (reference sequence). CDR3 in DNA: TGTGCCAGCAGCTTGGAAGCTATTAGCACAGATACGCAGTATTTT. Translating gives CASSLEAISTDTQYF.

On this clonotype: Since a much larger clone is just one base distant, this may be a read error. V gene TRBV4-1 combines with J gene TRBJ2-3; TRBD1 agrees at 11 bases. The CDR3 loop spans 16 amino acids. CDR1 is MGHRA and CDR2 is YSYEKL in the germline V gene. The CDR3 DNA sequence: TGCGCCAACAGCCAAGATAAGGGACAGGGGGCAGATACGCAGTATTTT. Translation gives CANSQDKGQGADTQYF.